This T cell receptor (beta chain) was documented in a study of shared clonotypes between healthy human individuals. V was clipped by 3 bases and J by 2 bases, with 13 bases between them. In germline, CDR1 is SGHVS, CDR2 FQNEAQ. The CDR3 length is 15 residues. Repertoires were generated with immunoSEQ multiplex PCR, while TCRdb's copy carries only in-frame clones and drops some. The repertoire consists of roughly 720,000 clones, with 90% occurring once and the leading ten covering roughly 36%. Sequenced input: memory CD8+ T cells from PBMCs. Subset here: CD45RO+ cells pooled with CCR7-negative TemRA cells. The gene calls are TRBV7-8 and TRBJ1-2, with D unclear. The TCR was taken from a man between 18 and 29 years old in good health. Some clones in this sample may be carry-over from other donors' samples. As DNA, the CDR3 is TGTGCCAGCAGCTTGGGCCCGGTGGTGAACTATGGCTACACCTTC. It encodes CASSLGPVVNYGYTF.